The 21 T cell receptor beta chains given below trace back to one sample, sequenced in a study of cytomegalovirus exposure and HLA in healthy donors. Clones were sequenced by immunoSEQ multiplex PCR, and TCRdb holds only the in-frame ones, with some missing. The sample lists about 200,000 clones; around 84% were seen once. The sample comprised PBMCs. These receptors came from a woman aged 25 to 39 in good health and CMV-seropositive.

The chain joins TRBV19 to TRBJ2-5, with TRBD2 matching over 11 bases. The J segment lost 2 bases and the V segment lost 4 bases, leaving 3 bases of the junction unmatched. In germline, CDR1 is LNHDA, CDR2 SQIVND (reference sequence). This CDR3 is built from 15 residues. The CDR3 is CASSKLAGVQETQYF. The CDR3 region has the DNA TGTGCCAGTAGTAAACTAGCGGGAGTTCAAGAGACCCAGTACTTC. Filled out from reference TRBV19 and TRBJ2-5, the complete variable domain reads DGGITQSPKYLFRKEGQNVTLSCEQNLNHDAMYWYRQDPGQGLRLIYYSQIVNDFQKGDIAEGYSVSREKKESFPLTVTSAQKNPTAFYLCASSKLAGVQETQYFGPGTRLLVL.

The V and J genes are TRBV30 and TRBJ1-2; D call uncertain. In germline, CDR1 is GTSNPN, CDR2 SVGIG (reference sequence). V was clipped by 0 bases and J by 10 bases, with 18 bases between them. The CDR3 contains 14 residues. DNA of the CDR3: TGTGCCTGGAGTGTACTAGTTGGGGTATCCGACTACACCTTC. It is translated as CAWSVLVGVSDYTF. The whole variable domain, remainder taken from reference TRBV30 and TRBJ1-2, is SQTIHQWPATLVQPVGSPLSLECTVEGTSNPNLYWYRQAAGRGLQLLFYSVGIGQISSEVPQNLSASRPQDRQFILSSKKLLLSDSGFYLCAWSVLVGVSDYTFGSGTRLTVV.

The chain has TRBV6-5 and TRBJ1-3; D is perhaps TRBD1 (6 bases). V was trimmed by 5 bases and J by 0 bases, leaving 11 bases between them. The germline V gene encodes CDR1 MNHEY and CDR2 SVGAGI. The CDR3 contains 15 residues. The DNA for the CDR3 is TGTGCCAGCAGTCGGACAGCGATCTCTGGAAACACCATATATTTT. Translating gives CASSRTAISGNTIYF.

CDR3 amino acids: CASSWASGIDEQYF. CDR3 DNA: TGTGCCAGCAGCTGGGCTAGCGGGATCGACGAGCAGTACTTC. The chain links TRBV5-6 to TRBJ2-7; 9 bases map to TRBD2. The germline gives CDR1 SGHDT, CDR2 YYEEEE. V shed 3 bases and J 5 bases; nucleotides not matched to a gene: 6. The CDR3 consists of 14 residues.

The CDR3 sequence is CASSPYPDRDAYGYTF. DNA for the CDR3: TGTGCCAGCAGTCCTTACCCGGACAGGGACGCCTATGGCTACACCTTC. V and J are TRBV5-6 and TRBJ1-2; 8 bases line up with TRBD1. With 5 bases clipped from V and 4 bases from J, the junction kept 13 bases outside the gene matches. Germline V lookup: CDR1 SGHDT, CDR2 YYEEEE. The CDR3 is 16 amino acids.

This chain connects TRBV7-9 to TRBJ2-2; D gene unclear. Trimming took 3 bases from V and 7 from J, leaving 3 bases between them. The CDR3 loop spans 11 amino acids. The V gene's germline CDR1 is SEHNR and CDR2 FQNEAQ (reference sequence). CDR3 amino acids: CASSFHGELFF. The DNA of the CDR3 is TGTGCCAGCAGCTTCCACGGGGAGCTGTTTTTT.

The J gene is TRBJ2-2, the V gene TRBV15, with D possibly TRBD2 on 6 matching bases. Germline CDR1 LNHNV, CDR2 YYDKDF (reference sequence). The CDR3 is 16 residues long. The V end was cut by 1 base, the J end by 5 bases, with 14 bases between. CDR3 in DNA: TGTGCCACCAGCAGAGTTCCTAGCGCCCTAACCGGGGAGCTGTTTTTT. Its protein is CATSRVPSALTGELFF.

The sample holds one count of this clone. CDR3 loop: CASSEARYNEQFF. In DNA form, the CDR3 reads TGTGCCAGCAGTGAGGCCCGCTACAATGAGCAGTTCTTC. This rearrangement joins TRBV2 to TRBJ2-1; D unresolved. V lost 3 bases to trimming and J lost 3 bases, with 6 bases between them. This CDR3 has 13 amino acids. The germline V gene encodes CDR1 SNHLY and CDR2 FYNNEI.

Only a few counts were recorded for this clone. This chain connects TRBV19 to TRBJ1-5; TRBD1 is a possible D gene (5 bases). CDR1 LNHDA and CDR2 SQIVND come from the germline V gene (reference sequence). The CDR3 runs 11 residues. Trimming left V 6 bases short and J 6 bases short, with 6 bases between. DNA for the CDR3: TGTGCCAGTAGCGGGGGTCAGCCCCAGCATTTT. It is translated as CASSGGQPQHF. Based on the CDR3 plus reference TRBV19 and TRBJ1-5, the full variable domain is DGGITQSPKYLFRKEGQNVTLSCEQNLNHDAMYWYRQDPGQGLRLIYYSQIVNDFQKGDIAEGYSVSREKKESFPLTVTSAQKNPTAFYLCASSGGQPQHFGDGTRLSIL.

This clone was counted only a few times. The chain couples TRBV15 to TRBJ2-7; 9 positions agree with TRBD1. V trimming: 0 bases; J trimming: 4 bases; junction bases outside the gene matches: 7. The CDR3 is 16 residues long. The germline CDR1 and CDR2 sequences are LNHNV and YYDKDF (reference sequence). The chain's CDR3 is CATSRDRRDRVYEQYF. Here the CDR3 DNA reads TGTGCCACCAGCAGAGACCGCCGGGACAGGGTATACGAGCAGTACTTC. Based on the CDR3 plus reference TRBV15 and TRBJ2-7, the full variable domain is DAMVIQNPRYQVTQFGKPVTLSCSQTLNHNVMYWYQQKSSQAPKLLFHYYDKDFNNEADTPDNFQSRRPNTSFCFLDIRSPGLGDTAMYLCATSRDRRDRVYEQYFGPGTRLTVT.

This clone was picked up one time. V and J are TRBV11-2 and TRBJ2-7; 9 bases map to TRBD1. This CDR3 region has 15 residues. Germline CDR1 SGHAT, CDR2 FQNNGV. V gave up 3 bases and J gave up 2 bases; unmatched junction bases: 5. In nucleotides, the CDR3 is TGTGCCAGCAGCTTGCACCGGGACAGGGCCTACGAGCAGTACTTC. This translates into CASSLHRDRAYEQYF. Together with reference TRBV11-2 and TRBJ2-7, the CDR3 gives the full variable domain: EAGVAQSPRYKIIEKRQSVAFWCNPISGHATLYWYQQILGQGPKLLIQFQNNGVVDDSQLPKDRFSAERLKGVDSTLKIQPAKLEDSAVYLCASSLHRDRAYEQYFGPGTRLTVT.

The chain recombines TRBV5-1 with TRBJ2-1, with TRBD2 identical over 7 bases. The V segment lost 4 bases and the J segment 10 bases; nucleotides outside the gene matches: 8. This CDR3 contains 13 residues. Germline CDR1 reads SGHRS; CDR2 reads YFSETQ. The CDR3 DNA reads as TGCGCCAGCAGCGCGACTAGCACCCTCGAGCAGTTCTTC. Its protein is CASSATSTLEQFF.

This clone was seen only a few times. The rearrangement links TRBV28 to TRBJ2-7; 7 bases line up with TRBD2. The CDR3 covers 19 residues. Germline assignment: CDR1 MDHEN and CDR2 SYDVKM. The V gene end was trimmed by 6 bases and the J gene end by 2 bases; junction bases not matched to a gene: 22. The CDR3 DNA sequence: TGTGCCAGCAGCCACCCCAGGGCGGGGGTCCAGGGAACGCCCTACGAGCAGTACTTC. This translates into CASSHPRAGVQGTPYEQYF.

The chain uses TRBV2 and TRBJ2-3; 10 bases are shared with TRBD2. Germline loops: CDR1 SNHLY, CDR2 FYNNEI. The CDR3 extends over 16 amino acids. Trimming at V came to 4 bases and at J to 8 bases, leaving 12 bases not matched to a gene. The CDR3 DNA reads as TGTGCCAGCAGTGTTCACGGGACTAGCGTAGGAGTTACGCAGTATTTT. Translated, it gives CASSVHGTSVGVTQYF. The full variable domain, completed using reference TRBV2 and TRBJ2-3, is EPEVTQTPSHQVTQMGQEVILRCVPISNHLYFYWYRQILGQKVEFLVSFYNNEISEKSEIFDDQFSVERPDGSNFTLKIRSTKLEDSAMYFCASSVHGTSVGVTQYFGPGTRLTVL.

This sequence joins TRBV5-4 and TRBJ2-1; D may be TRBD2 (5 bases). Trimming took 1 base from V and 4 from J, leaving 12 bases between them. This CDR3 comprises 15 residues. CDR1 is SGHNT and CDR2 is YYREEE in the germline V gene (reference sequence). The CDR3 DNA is TGTGCCAGCAGCTTGCGGAGCGGAGGATACAATGAGCAGTTCTTC. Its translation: CASSLRSGGYNEQFF. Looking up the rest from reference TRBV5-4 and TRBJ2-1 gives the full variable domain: ETGVTQSPTHLIKTRGQQVTLRCSSQSGHNTVSWYQQALGQGPQFIFQYYREEENGRGNFPPRFSGLQFPNYSSELNVNALELDDSALYLCASSLRSGGYNEQFFGPGTRLTVL.

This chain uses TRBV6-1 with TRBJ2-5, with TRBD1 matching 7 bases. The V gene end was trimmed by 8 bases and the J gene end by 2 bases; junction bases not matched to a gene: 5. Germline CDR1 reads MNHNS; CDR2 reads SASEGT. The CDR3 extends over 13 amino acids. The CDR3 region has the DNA TGTGCCAGCGGGACAGATCGACAAGAGACCCAGTACTTC. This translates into CASGTDRQETQYF.

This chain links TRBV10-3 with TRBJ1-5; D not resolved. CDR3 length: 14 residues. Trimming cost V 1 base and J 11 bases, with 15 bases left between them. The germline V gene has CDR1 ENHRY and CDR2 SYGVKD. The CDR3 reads CAISELGGLKAQHF. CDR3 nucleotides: TGTGCCATCAGTGAGTTAGGAGGGTTAAAGGCCCAGCATTTT.

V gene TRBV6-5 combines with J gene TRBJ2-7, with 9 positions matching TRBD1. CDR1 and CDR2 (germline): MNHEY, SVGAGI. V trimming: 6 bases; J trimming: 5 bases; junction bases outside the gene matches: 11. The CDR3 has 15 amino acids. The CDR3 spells CASRPSGTGTHEQYF. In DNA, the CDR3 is TGTGCCAGCAGGCCCTCCGGGACAGGGACCCACGAGCAGTACTTC.

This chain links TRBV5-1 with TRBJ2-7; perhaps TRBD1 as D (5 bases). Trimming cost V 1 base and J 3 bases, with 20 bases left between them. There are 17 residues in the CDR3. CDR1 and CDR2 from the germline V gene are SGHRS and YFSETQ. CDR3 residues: CASSLTFRAQSNYEQYF. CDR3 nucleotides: TGCGCCAGCAGCTTGACGTTCAGGGCCCAATCCAACTACGAGCAGTACTTC.

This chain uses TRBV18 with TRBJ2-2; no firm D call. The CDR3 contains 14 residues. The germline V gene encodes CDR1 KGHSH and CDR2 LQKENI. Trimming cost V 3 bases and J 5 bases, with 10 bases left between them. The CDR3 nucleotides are TGTGCCAGCTCACCTCTAGTCCAAACCGGGGAGCTGTTTTTT. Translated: CASSPLVQTGELFF.

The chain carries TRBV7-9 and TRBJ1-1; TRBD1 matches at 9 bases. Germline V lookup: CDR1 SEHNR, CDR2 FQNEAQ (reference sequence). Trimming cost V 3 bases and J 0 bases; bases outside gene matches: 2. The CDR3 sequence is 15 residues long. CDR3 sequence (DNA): TGTGCCAGCAGCTTTACAGGGGGCCTGAACACTGAAGCTTTCTTT. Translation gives CASSFTGGLNTEAFF.